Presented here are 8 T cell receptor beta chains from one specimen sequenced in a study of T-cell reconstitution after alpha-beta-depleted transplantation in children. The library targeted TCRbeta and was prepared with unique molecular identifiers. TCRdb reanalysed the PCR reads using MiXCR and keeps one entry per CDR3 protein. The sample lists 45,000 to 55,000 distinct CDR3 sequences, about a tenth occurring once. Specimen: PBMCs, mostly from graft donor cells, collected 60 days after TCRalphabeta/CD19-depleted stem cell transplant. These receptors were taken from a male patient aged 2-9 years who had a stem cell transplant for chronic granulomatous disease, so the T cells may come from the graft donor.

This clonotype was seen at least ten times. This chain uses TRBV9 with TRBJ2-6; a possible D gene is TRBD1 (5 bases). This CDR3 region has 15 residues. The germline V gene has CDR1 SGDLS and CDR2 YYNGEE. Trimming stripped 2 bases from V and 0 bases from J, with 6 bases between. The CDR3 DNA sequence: TGTGCCAGCAGCGTTCAGGGCTCTGGGGCCAACGTCCTGACTTTC. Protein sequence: CASSVQGSGANVLTF.

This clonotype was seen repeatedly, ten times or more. The CDR3 region has the DNA TGCAGTGCTATCCCGTATACAGCCAAAAACATTCAGTACTTC. As protein: CSAIPYTAKNIQYF. The gene calls are TRBV20-1 and TRBJ2-4; D not certain. The CDR3 sequence is 14 residues long. CDR1 is DFQATT, CDR2 SNEGSKA, per germline (reference sequence). Trimming pared 4 bases from V and 0 bases from J, leaving 10 bases between.

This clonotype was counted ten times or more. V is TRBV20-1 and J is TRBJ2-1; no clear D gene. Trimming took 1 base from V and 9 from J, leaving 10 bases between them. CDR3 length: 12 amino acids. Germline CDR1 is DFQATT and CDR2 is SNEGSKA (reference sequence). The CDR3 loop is CSARGAGSEQFF. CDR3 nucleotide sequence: TGCAGTGCTAGAGGGGCAGGTAGTGAGCAGTTCTTC.

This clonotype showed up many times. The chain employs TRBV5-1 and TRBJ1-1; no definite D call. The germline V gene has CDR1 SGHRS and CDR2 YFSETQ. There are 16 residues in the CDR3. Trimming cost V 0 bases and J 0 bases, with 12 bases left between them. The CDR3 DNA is TGCGCCAGCAGCTTGGGAGGGTCTGGCTTGAACACTGAAGCTTTCTTT. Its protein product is CASSLGGSGLNTEAFF.

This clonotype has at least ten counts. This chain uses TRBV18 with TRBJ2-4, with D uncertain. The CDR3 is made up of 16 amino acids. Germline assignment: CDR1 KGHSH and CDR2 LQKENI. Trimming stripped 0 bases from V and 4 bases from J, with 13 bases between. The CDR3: CASSPPDGRVKNIQYF. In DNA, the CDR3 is TGTGCCAGCTCACCACCTGATGGTCGTGTTAAAAACATTCAGTACTTC. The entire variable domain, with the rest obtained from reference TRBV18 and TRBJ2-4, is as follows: NAGVMQNPRHLVRRRGQEARLRCSPMKGHSHVYWYRQLPEEGLKFMVYLQKENIIDESGMPKERFSAEFPKEGPSILRIQQVVRGDSAAYFCASSPPDGRVKNIQYFGAGTRLSVL.

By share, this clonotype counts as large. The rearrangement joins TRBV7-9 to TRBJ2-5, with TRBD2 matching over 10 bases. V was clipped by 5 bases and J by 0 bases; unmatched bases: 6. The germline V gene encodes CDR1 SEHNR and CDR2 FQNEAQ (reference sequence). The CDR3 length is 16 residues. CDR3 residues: CASSPGLADNQETQYF. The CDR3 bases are TGTGCCAGCAGCCCAGGACTAGCGGATAACCAAGAGACCCAGTACTTC.

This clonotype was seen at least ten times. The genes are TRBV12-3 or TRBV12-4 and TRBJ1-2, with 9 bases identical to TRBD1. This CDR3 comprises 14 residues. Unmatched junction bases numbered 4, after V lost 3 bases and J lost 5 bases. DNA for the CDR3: TGTGCCAGCAGTTTTCAGGACAGGGGATATGGCTACACCTTC. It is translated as CASSFQDRGYGYTF.

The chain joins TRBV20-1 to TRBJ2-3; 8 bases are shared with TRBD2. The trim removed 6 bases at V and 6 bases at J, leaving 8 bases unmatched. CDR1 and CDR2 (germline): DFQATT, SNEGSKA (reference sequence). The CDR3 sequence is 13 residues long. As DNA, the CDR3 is TGCAGTGCGCGGGGGACTAGTCACGATACGCAGTATTTT. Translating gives CSARGTSHDTQYF.